The 29 T cell receptor beta chains given below trace back to one sample, sequenced in a study of shared clonotypes between healthy human individuals. The assay was immunoSEQ multiplex PCR, and TCRdb's table has in-frame clones only and misses some. The top ten hold around a tenth of the sample, which has about 330,000 clones, approximately 79% seen once. Sequenced input: memory CD4+ T cells sorted from blood. Described subset: CD45RA-negative fraction. The receptors originated from a man aged 30 to 39 in good health.

The chain couples TRBV5-6 to TRBJ1-2, with a possible D match to TRBD1 (5 bases). The CDR3 sequence is 15 residues long. Trimming stripped 0 bases from V and 4 bases from J, with 13 bases between. Per germline, CDR1 SGHDT and CDR2 YYEEEE. The CDR3 DNA sequence: TGTGCCAGCAGCTTGGTCTCAGGGAAGGCCTATGGCTACACCTTC. This translates into CASSLVSGKAYGYTF.

At least ten counts were recorded for this clone. This chain links TRBV5-1 with TRBJ2-7; weak D call: TRBD1 (5 bases). Germline-derived CDR1 and CDR2 are SGHRS and YFSETQ. The CDR3 extends over 14 amino acids. Trimming pared 0 bases from V and 3 bases from J, leaving 10 bases between. CDR3 loop: CASSLGRARYEQYF. The CDR3 DNA is TGCGCCAGCAGCTTGGGCAGGGCCCGCTACGAGCAGTACTTC.

The count of this clone is one. The chain links TRBV10-2 to TRBJ2-7, with 12 positions matching TRBD2. The CDR3 consists of 16 residues. Trimming cost V 4 bases and J 6 bases; bases outside gene matches: 10. CDR1 and CDR2 (germline): WSHSY, SAAADI. DNA of the CDR3: TGCGCCAGCAGTGGCCAGACTAGCGGGAGACTTGGCGAGCAGTACTTC. Translation gives CASSGQTSGRLGEQYF.

The chain uses TRBV15 and TRBJ2-4, with D uncertain. Trimming cost V 8 bases and J 1 base, with 3 bases left between them. The CDR3 consists of 11 residues. Per the germline V gene, CDR1 is LNHNV and CDR2 is YYDKDF (reference sequence). The CDR3 region is CATAAKNIQYF. As DNA, the CDR3 is TGTGCCACCGCCGCCAAAAACATTCAGTACTTC.

This chain connects TRBV6-1 to TRBJ1-5; tentative D call: TRBD1 (5 bases). The CDR3 length is 15 residues. Trimming removed 2 bases from V and 0 bases from J, with 8 bases in between. CDR1 and CDR2 from the germline V gene are MNHNS and SASEGT. The CDR3 DNA follows: TGTGCCAGCAGTGAAAACAGGTTTAGCAATCAGCCCCAGCATTTT. Its translation: CASSENRFSNQPQHF.

This clone has more than one count but fewer than ten. The chain joins TRBV27 to TRBJ2-4, with D perhaps matching TRBD1 or TRBD2 (5 bases each). Germline CDR1 MNHEY, CDR2 SMNVEV (reference sequence). The CDR3 consists of 12 residues. V was cut by 5 bases and J by 13 bases, with 15 bases left in between. The CDR3 DNA is TGTGCCAGCAGTCCGAATGGGGGACCACAGTACTTC. Residues: CASSPNGGPQYF.

The gene calls are TRBV12-5 and TRBJ2-3; D is perhaps TRBD1 (5 bases). The CDR3 extends over 13 amino acids. CDR1 is LGHNT, CDR2 FRNRAP, per germline. The V and J ends lost 6 bases and 7 bases respectively, with 14 bases between them. The CDR3 loop is CASGAGKENTQYF. Written as DNA, the CDR3 is TGTGCTAGTGGCGCAGGGAAGGAAAATACGCAGTATTTT.

The rearrangement joins TRBV6-5 to TRBJ1-5; 7 bases are a match to TRBD1. Trimming at V came to 2 bases and at J to 0 bases, leaving 1 base not matched to a gene. This CDR3 is 15 amino acids long. The germline V gene has CDR1 MNHEY and CDR2 SVGAGI. CDR3 region: CASSYRGHSNQPQHF. The CDR3 coding sequence is TGTGCCAGCAGTTACAGGGGGCATAGCAATCAGCCCCAGCATTTT.

This clone has just a few counts. The chain recombines TRBV9 with TRBJ2-2, with D uncertain. V was trimmed by 2 bases and J by 6 bases, leaving 11 bases between them. This CDR3 is 14 amino acids long. CDR1 SGDLS and CDR2 YYNGEE come from the germline V gene. The CDR3 spells CASSVVGEAGELFF. In nucleotides, the CDR3 is TGTGCCAGCAGCGTCGTCGGCGAGGCCGGGGAGCTGTTTTTT.

Many counts were recorded for this clone. The chain carries TRBV2 and TRBJ2-5, with a weak D call TRBD1 (6 bases). V was cut by 6 bases and J by 5 bases, with 10 bases left in between. Germline V gene lookup returns CDR1 SNHLY and CDR2 FYNNEI. The CDR3 has 12 residues. CDR3 in amino acids: CASRTGVETQYF. The CDR3 DNA is TGTGCCAGCAGGACAGGTGTGGAGACCCAGTACTTC. Drawing the rest from reference TRBV2 and TRBJ2-5, the complete variable domain is EPEVTQTPSHQVTQMGQEVILRCVPISNHLYFYWYRQILGQKVEFLVSFYNNEISEKSEIFDDQFSVERPDGSNFTLKIRSTKLEDSAMYFCASRTGVETQYFGPGTRLLVL.

J is TRBJ2-5 and V is TRBV2; D may correspond to TRBD1 or TRBD2 (7 bases each). This CDR3 comprises 15 residues. From germline, CDR1 is SNHLY and CDR2 FYNNEI. Trimming stripped 5 bases from V and 9 bases from J, with 22 bases between. CDR3 nucleotide sequence: TGTGCCAGCAGTCCAACCGGGACCCCAGGGGGGGCCCAGTACTTC. Translating gives CASSPTGTPGGAQYF.

This sequence joins TRBV10-3 and TRBJ2-1; TRBD1 agrees at 7 bases. V lost 6 bases to trimming and J lost 5 bases; unmatched junction nucleotides: 7. In germline, CDR1 is ENHRY, CDR2 SYGVKD. The CDR3 extends over 14 amino acids. CDR3 protein: CAIRTGQTHNEQFF. The CDR3 DNA sequence: TGTGCCATCAGGACAGGGCAAACACACAATGAGCAGTTCTTC.

This clone came up many times. The V and J genes are TRBV18 and TRBJ2-2, with 8 bases identical to TRBD2. Germline CDR1 reads KGHSH; CDR2 reads LQKENI. The J segment lost 10 bases and the V segment lost 2 bases, leaving 9 bases of the junction unmatched. The CDR3 runs 15 residues. CDR3 protein: CASSPGAGTRAELFF. CDR3 in DNA: TGTGCCAGCTCACCAGGCGCCGGGACTAGGGCGGAGCTGTTTTTT.

This chain links TRBV7-9 with TRBJ1-5; 8 bases line up with TRBD1. Trimming cost V 8 bases and J 4 bases; bases outside gene matches: 10. The CDR3 covers 15 residues. The germline gives CDR1 SEHNR, CDR2 FQNEAQ (reference sequence). DNA for the CDR3: TGTGCCAGCCCTCGTCGGACAGGGCCGAATCAGCCCCAGCATTTT. It specifies CASPRRTGPNQPQHF.

The chain has TRBV2 and TRBJ2-5, with D possibly being TRBD2 (6 bases). From germline, CDR1 is SNHLY and CDR2 FYNNEI. Trimming stripped 7 bases from V and 1 base from J, with 13 bases between. The CDR3 covers 14 residues. CDR3 amino acids: CASISGESQETQYF. The DNA of the CDR3 is TGTGCCAGCATTTCGGGGGAAAGCCAAGAGACCCAGTACTTC.

This chain links TRBV10-3 with TRBJ2-5, with 7 positions matching TRBD2. Trimming at V came to 8 bases and at J to 3 bases, leaving 9 bases not matched to a gene. Germline CDR1 ENHRY, CDR2 SYGVKD. The CDR3 consists of 14 residues. CDR3 in amino acids: CAIGTTGGKETQYF. DNA for the CDR3: TGTGCCATCGGGACTACAGGCGGGAAAGAGACCCAGTACTTC.

CDR3 in amino acids: CASSSTGRGKSYTF. CDR3 nucleotide sequence: TGTGCCAGCAGTTCGACGGGACGGGGTAAAAGCTACACCTTC. V and J are TRBV6-5 and TRBJ1-2; TRBD1 is a possible D gene (5 bases). The V end lost 4 bases, the J end lost 9 bases, and 18 bases lay between the germline ends. The CDR3 is made up of 14 amino acids. The V gene's germline CDR1 is MNHEY and CDR2 SVGAGI.

This clone has only one observation. The V and J genes are TRBV27 and TRBJ1-5; the match to TRBD1 covers 9 bases. Germline V gives CDR1 MNHEY, CDR2 SMNVEV (reference sequence). With 6 bases clipped from V and 4 bases from J, the junction kept 7 bases outside the gene matches. CDR3 length: 15 amino acids. The CDR3 bases are TGTGCCAGCAGGGGAACAGGGGGCGGGAATCAGCCCCAGCATTTT. This sequence encodes CASRGTGGGNQPQHF.

The chain carries TRBV5-5 and TRBJ2-7; 8 nucleotides agree with TRBD2. This CDR3 is 15 amino acids long. Germline trimming cut 2 bases from V and 1 base from J; bases unmatched to any gene: 5. The germline V gene has CDR1 SGHKS and CDR2 YYEKEE (reference sequence). This CDR3 reads CASSFLAGGSYEQYF. The CDR3 nucleotides read TGTGCCAGCAGCTTTCTCGCGGGAGGTTCCTACGAGCAGTACTTC.

The chain's CDR3 is CASTLGYGTNYGYTF. CDR3 coding DNA: TGTGCCAGCACCCTCGGGTACGGAACTAACTATGGCTACACCTTC. V and J are TRBV5-4 and TRBJ1-2; D gene ambiguous. The germline V gene has CDR1 SGHNT and CDR2 YYREEE (reference sequence). V dropped 6 bases and J dropped 0 bases, with 15 bases sitting between them. The CDR3 contains 15 residues.

CDR3 sequence reads: CASSFGQSNTEAFF. The CDR3 DNA follows: TGTGCCAGCAGTTTTGGACAGTCGAACACTGAAGCTTTCTTT. The V and J genes are TRBV6-5 and TRBJ1-1, with D possibly TRBD1 on 6 matching bases. Deletions cut 4 bases from V and 1 base from J, with 10 bases between. Germline V gene data show CDR1 as MNHEY and CDR2 as SVGAGI. The CDR3 loop spans 14 amino acids.

The chain uses TRBV5-1 and TRBJ2-5; the D is unclear. This CDR3 is built from 15 residues. Trimming cost V 4 bases and J 3 bases, with 16 bases left between them. CDR1 and CDR2 from the germline V gene are SGHRS and YFSETQ. The CDR3 coding sequence is TGCGCCAGCAGCACTGGGCCTACCCGAAAAGAGACCCAGTACTTC. This translates into CASSTGPTRKETQYF.

The CDR3 DNA is TGTGCCAGCAGTTACCGGGACAGAGGAACTGAAGCTTTCTTT. Translated: CASSYRDRGTEAFF. This chain connects TRBV6-5 to TRBJ1-1, with 7 bases aligning to TRBD1. Per the germline V gene, CDR1 is MNHEY and CDR2 is SVGAGI. Unmatched junction bases numbered 5, after V lost 2 bases and J lost 5 bases. The CDR3 is made up of 14 amino acids.

The chain employs TRBV9 and TRBJ1-2; D is unclear. The germline V gene encodes CDR1 SGDLS and CDR2 YYNGEE. The V end lost 3 bases, the J end lost 7 bases, and 13 bases lay between the germline ends. CDR3 size: 13 residues. The CDR3 DNA sequence: TGTGCCAGCAGCGCAACCGGGGAGATTGGCTACACCTTC. This sequence encodes CASSATGEIGYTF.

This rearrangement joins TRBV6-6 to TRBJ2-5; D gene ambiguous. The ends were cut back, 0 bases at V and 8 bases at J, with 10 bases in the middle. The germline gives CDR1 MNHNY, CDR2 SVGAGI (reference sequence). The CDR3 has 13 residues. The CDR3 DNA is TGTGCCAGCAGTTACTCCTCTACTGGAACCCAGTACTTC. As protein: CASSYSSTGTQYF.

The gene calls are TRBV9 and TRBJ2-1; TRBD2 matches at 8 bases. The germline V gene encodes CDR1 SGDLS and CDR2 YYNGEE. This CDR3 region has 17 residues. The junction had 13 bases not matched to a gene; V was cut back by 3 bases and J by 5 bases. The CDR3 DNA reads TGTGCCAGCAGCGATTCCCAGCGGGAGAGACAACACAATGAGCAGTTCTTC. This codes for CASSDSQRERQHNEQFF.

This chain connects TRBV6-5 to TRBJ2-2, with no clear D. The V end lost 2 bases, the J end lost 4 bases, and 11 bases lay between the germline ends. The CDR3 spans 15 residues. From germline, CDR1 is MNHEY and CDR2 SVGAGI. The CDR3 region has the DNA TGTGCCAGCAGTTACGTTCAAAGCAGCACCGGGGAGCTGTTTTTT. As protein: CASSYVQSSTGELFF.

The V gene is TRBV27, the J gene TRBJ2-3; D is perhaps TRBD1 (6 bases). V was shortened by 3 bases and J by 2 bases, with 9 bases between the two germline ends. The CDR3 loop spans 14 amino acids. The germline V gene encodes CDR1 MNHEY and CDR2 SMNVEV (reference sequence). CDR3 in DNA: TGTGCCAGCAGTTTGAACAGGGCCACAGATACGCAGTATTTT. This translates into CASSLNRATDTQYF.

V gene TRBV5-1 combines with J gene TRBJ1-4, with D possibly matching TRBD1 (6 bases). V was cut by 4 bases and J by 5 bases, with 9 bases left in between. The CDR3 runs to 13 residues. Germline V gene data show CDR1 as SGHRS and CDR2 as YFSETQ. As DNA, the CDR3 is TGCGCCAGCAGCCGAGGGGGGAATGAAAAACTGTTTTTT. Its protein product is CASSRGGNEKLFF. The full variable domain, completed using reference TRBV5-1 and TRBJ1-4, is KAGVTQTPRYLIKTRGQQVTLSCSPISGHRSVSWYQQTPGQGLQFLFEYFSETQRNKGNFPGRFSGRQFSNSRSEMNVSTLELGDSALYLCASSRGGNEKLFFGSGTQLSVL.